A single sample is the source of the 8 T cell receptor beta chains below, sequenced in a study of blood T cell repertoires in COVID-19. This table comes from immunoSEQ multiplex PCR, and its TCRdb copy is limited to in-frame clones, with some not included. The table has 250,000 to 300,000 clones, 60% to 75% seen once. Material for sequencing was peripheral blood. The receptors stem from a woman aged 80 or over with acute or convalescent COVID-19.

The J gene is TRBJ1-2, the V gene TRBV7-2, with D maybe TRBD1 (5 bases). There are 13 residues in the CDR3. The germline V and J ends were trimmed by 4 bases and 4 bases, with 10 bases remaining between them. The germline V gene has CDR1 SGHTA and CDR2 FQGNSA. The CDR3 reads CASSYDSFYGYTF. In DNA, the CDR3 is TGTGCCAGCAGCTATGACAGTTTCTATGGCTACACCTTC.

The chain employs TRBV4-1 and TRBJ2-7; D is possibly TRBD1 (6 bases). V was trimmed by 0 bases and J by 0 bases, leaving 12 bases between them. Germline V gene lookup returns CDR1 MGHRA and CDR2 YSYEKL. This CDR3 has 16 residues. For the CDR3, the DNA is TGCGCCAGCAGCCAAGATCAGACAGGTGGCTCCTACGAGCAGTACTTC. Translating gives CASSQDQTGGSYEQYF.

With respect to this clone: Different DNA sequences within this sample yield the same CDR3. The chain joins TRBV2 to TRBJ2-7; D not certain. V lost 6 bases and J 1 base, leaving 4 bases between the germline ends. Looked up from germline, CDR1 is SNHLY and CDR2 is FYNNEI. CDR3 length: 11 amino acids. The CDR3 DNA follows: TGTGCCAGCAGCCTATCCTACGAGCAGTACTTC. Its translation is CASSLSYEQYF.

The chain links TRBV5-4 to TRBJ2-3; no clear D. The V end was cut by 4 bases, the J end by 1 base, with 13 bases between. The CDR3 totals 15 residues. Germline loops: CDR1 SGHNT, CDR2 YYREEE (reference sequence). CDR3 residues: CASSHVDTGTDTQYF. DNA for the CDR3: TGTGCCAGCAGCCATGTCGACACCGGCACAGATACGCAGTATTTT.

The CDR3 DNA sequence: TGTGCCAGCAATAACGGGTTGCGGGGTTTGGGCTACACCTTC. It specifies CASNNGLRGLGYTF. The chain joins TRBV6-5 to TRBJ1-2; D unresolved. Germline lookup yields CDR1 MNHEY and CDR2 SVGAGI. The CDR3 contains 14 residues. Trimming left V 7 bases short and J 8 bases short, with 20 bases between.

This clone was found a few times. The gene calls are TRBV10-1 and TRBJ2-2, with D perhaps matching TRBD1 (5 bases). V lost 6 bases, J lost 5 bases, and 10 bases lay in between. Germline V lookup: CDR1 WNHNN, CDR2 SYGVQD (reference sequence). This CDR3 has 13 residues. The CDR3 loop reads CASRVRDTGELFF. In DNA, the CDR3 is TGCGCCAGCAGGGTCAGGGATACCGGGGAGCTGTTTTTT.

The rearrangement links TRBV14 to TRBJ1-2; D uncertain. Germline V lookup: CDR1 SGHDN, CDR2 FVKESK. This CDR3 comprises 13 residues. The V end was cut by 0 bases, the J end by 5 bases, with 7 bases between. CDR3 DNA sequence: TGTGCCAGCAGCCAAGATAATATATATGGCTACACCTTC. The encoded protein is CASSQDNIYGYTF.

This rearrangement joins TRBV6-5 to TRBJ2-1; TRBD2 is a possible D gene (5 bases). This CDR3 has 11 amino acids. Germline V gene data show CDR1 as MNHEY and CDR2 as SVGAGI. V gave up 6 bases and J gave up 7 bases, with 7 bases separating them. Here the CDR3 reads CASSRGNEQFF. The CDR3 bases are TGTGCCAGCAGCCGGGGAAATGAGCAGTTCTTC.